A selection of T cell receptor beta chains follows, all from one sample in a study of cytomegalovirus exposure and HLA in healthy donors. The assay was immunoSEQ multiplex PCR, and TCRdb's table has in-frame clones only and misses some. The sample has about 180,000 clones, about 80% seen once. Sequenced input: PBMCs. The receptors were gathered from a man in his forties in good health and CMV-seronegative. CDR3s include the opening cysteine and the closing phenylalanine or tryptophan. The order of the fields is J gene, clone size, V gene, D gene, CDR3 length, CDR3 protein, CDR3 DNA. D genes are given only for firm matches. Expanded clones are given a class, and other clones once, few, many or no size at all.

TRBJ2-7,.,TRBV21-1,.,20,CASSKVLAVRGPENSYEQYF,TGTGCCAGCAGCAAAGTACTAGCGGTAAGGGGCCCTGAAAACTCCTACGAGCAGTACTTC
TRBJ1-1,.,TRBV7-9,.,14,CASSLDGGPTEAFF,TGTGCCAGCAGCTTAGATGGAGGGCCCACTGAAGCTTTCTTT
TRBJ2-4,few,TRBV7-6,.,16,CASSLMGGVAKNIQYF,TGTGCCAGCAGCTTAATGGGCGGGGTAGCCAAAAACATTCAGTACTTC
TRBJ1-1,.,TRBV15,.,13,CATNPDKNTEAFF,TGTGCCACCAACCCGGACAAGAACACTGAAGCTTTCTTT
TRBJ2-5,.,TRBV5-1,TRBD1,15,CASSPKTGRQETQYF,TGCGCCAGCAGCCCCAAGACAGGGCGGCAAGAGACCCAGTACTTC
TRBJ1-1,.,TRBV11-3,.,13,CASSLGQNTEAFF,TGTGCCAGCAGCTTAGGTCAGAACACTGAAGCTTTCTTT
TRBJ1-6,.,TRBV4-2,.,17,CASSQEGRVYENSPLHF,TGTGCCAGCAGCCAAGAAGGCAGGGTATACGAGAATTCACCCCTCCACTTT
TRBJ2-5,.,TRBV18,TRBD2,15,CASSPGLAGVETQYF,TGTGCCAGCTCACCGGGACTAGCGGGGGTAGAGACCCAGTACTTC
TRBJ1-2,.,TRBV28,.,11,CASKDPGGYTF,TGTGCCAGCAAGGATCCGGGTGGCTACACCTTC
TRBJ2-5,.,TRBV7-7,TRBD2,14,CASSFSGGEETQYF,TGTGCTAGCAGCTTTAGCGGGGGGGAGGAGACCCAGTACTTC
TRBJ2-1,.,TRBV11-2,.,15,CASSPAVSSYNEQFF,TGTGCCAGCAGCCCGGCGGTGAGCTCCTACAATGAGCAGTTCTTC
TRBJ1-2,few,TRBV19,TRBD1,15,CASSFPQGAGYGYTF,TGTGCCAGTAGTTTCCCTCAGGGGGCCGGGTATGGCTACACCTTC
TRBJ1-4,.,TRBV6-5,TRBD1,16,CASSYDRGTANEKLFF,TGTGCCAGCAGTTACGACAGGGGGACGGCTAATGAAAAACTGTTTTTT
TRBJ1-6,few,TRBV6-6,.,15,CASSDGQFSNSPLHF,TGTGCCAGCAGTGACGGACAGTTCTCTAATTCACCCCTCCACTTT
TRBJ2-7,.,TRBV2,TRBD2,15,CASGLAGLTTYEQYF,TGTGCCAGCGGACTAGCGGGGCTTACAACCTACGAGCAGTACTTC
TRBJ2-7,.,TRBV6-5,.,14,CASSRQSQDYEQYF,TGTGCCAGCAGCAGACAGAGCCAGGACTACGAGCAGTACTTC
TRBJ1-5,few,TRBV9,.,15,CASSVGGNSNQPQHF,TGTGCCAGCAGCGTAGGCGGAAATAGCAATCAGCCCCAGCATTTT
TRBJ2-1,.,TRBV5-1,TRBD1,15,CASSLVRQGENEQFF,TGCGCCAGCAGCTTGGTCAGACAGGGTGAGAATGAGCAGTTCTTC
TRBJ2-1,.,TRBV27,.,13,CASSLNRDNEQFF,TGTGCCAGCAGTTTAAACAGAGACAATGAGCAGTTCTTC
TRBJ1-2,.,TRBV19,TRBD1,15,CASTLKDRGYHGYTF,TGTGCCAGTACCCTAAAGGACAGGGGGTATCACGGCTACACCTTC
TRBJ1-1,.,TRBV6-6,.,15,CASSFGTSMGHEAFF,TGTGCCAGCAGTTTCGGGACATCTATGGGTCATGAAGCTTTCTTT
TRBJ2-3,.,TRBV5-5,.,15,CASSLGHLGTDTQYF,TGTGCCAGCAGCTTGGGTCACTTAGGCACAGATACGCAGTATTTT
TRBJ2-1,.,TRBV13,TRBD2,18,CASSPLTSGGGVYNEQFF,TGTGCCAGCAGCCCTCTTACTAGCGGGGGGGGCGTCTACAATGAGCAGTTCTTC
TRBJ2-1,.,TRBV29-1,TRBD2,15,CSVVGLVSSYNEQFF,TGCAGCGTTGTGGGACTAGTGAGCTCCTACAATGAGCAGTTCTTC
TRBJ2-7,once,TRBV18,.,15,CASSPTAGSAYEQYF,TGTGCCAGCTCACCAACGGCGGGGAGCGCCTACGAGCAGTACTTC
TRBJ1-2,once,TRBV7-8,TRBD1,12,CASSDRGRGYTF,TGTGCCAGCAGTGACAGGGGAAGAGGCTACACCTTC
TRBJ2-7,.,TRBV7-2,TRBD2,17,CASSLRKASGDSYEQYF,TGTGCCAGCAGCCTACGTAAGGCTAGCGGGGACTCCTACGAGCAGTACTTC
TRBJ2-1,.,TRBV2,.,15,CASSAGVRSRHEQFF,TGTGCCAGCAGCGCCGGGGTGCGGAGCCGCCATGAGCAGTTCTTC
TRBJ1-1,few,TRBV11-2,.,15,CASSLGTRANTEAFF,TGTGCCAGCAGCTTAGGTACCAGGGCGAACACTGAAGCTTTCTTT
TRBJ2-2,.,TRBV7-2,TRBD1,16,CASSRDGTGLTGELFF,TGTGCCAGCAGCCGAGATGGGACAGGGCTTACCGGGGAGCTGTTTTTT
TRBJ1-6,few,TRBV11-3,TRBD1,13,CASSRDRASPLHF,TGTGCCAGCAGCCGGGACAGGGCCTCACCCCTCCACTTT
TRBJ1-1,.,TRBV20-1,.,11,CSASPRSIAFF,TGCAGTGCTAGTCCCAGGTCGATCGCTTTCTTT
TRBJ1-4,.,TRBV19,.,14,CASTSGAVNEKLFF,TGTGCCAGTACATCTGGGGCCGTTAATGAAAAACTGTTTTTT
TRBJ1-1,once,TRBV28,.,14,CASKGTFMNTEAFF,TGTGCCAGCAAAGGGACATTCATGAACACTGAAGCTTTCTTT
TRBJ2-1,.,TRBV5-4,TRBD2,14,CASSQELAANEQFF,TGTGCCAGCAGCCAGGAACTAGCGGCCAATGAGCAGTTCTTC
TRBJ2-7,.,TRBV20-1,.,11,CSARYSYEQYF,TGCAGTGCTAGGTACTCCTACGAGCAGTACTTC
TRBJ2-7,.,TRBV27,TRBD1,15,CASSLAPGQGNEQYF,TGTGCCAGCAGTTTAGCCCCGGGACAGGGGAACGAGCAGTACTTC
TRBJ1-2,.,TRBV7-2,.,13,CASSLVGGFGYTF,TGTGCCAGCAGCTTAGTGGGGGGGTTCGGCTACACCTTC
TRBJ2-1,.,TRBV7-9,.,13,CASSFRGSNEQFF,TGTGCCAGCAGCTTTAGAGGCAGTAATGAGCAGTTCTTC
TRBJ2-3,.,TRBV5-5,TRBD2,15,CASSFSGGLADTQYF,TGTGCCAGCAGCTTTAGCGGGGGCTTAGCAGATACGCAGTATTTT
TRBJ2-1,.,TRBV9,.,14,CASSEAGVVDEQFF,TGTGCCAGCAGCGAGGCCGGGGTGGTAGATGAGCAGTTCTTC
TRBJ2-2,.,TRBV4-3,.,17,CASSQEQSDSSIGELFF,TGCGCCAGCAGCCAAGAACAAAGTGACTCCTCTATCGGGGAGCTGTTTTTT
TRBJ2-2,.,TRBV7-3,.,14,CASSLQGNTGELFF,TGTGCCAGCAGCTTACAGGGGAACACCGGGGAGCTGTTTTTT
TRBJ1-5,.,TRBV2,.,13,CASSGQANQPQHF,TGTGCCAGCAGTGGACAGGCTAATCAGCCCCAGCATTTT
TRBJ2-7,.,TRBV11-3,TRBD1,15,CASSYDRGGSYEQYF,TGTGCCAGCAGCTATGACAGGGGCGGTTCCTACGAGCAGTACTTC
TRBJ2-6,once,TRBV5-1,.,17,CASSPTGPTSGANVLTF,TGCGCCAGCAGCCCCACGGGTCCCACCTCTGGGGCCAACGTCCTGACTTTC
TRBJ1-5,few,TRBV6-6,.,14,CASRLRDSYQPQHF,TGTGCCAGCCGACTTAGAGACAGTTATCAGCCCCAGCATTTT
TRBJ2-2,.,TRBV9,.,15,CASSVLQGRAGELFF,TGTGCCAGCAGCGTATTACAGGGCAGGGCCGGGGAGCTGTTTTTT
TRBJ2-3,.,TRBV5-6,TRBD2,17,CASSQRLAGGASDTQYF,TGTGCCAGCAGTCAACGACTAGCGGGGGGAGCCTCCGATACGCAGTATTTT
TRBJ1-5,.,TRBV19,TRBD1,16,CASSIDRGRSNQPQHF,TGTGCCAGTAGTATTGACAGGGGGAGAAGCAATCAGCCCCAGCATTTT
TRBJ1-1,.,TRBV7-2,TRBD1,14,CASRSDRELSRAFF,TGTGCCAGCAGATCGGACAGGGAATTAAGCAGAGCTTTCTTT
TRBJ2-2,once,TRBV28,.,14,CASSSSRGTGELFF,TGTGCCAGCAGTTCATCCAGGGGCACCGGGGAGCTGTTTTTT
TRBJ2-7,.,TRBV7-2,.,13,CASSKNLAYEQYF,TGTGCCAGCAGCAAAAATTTAGCCTACGAGCAGTACTTC
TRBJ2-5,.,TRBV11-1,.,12,CASSLEEETQYF,TGTGCCAGCAGCCTCGAAGAGGAGACCCAGTACTTC
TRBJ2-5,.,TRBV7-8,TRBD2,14,CASTWGGRGETQYF,TGTGCCAGCACCTGGGGCGGGAGAGGGGAGACCCAGTACTTC
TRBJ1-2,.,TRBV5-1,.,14,CASSLGQGMDGYTF,TGCGCCAGCAGCTTGGGGCAGGGGATGGATGGCTACACCTTC
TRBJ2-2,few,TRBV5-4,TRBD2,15,CASSLPGGRGGELFF,TGTGCCAGCAGCTTGCCGGGGGGTCGGGGCGGGGAGCTGTTTTTT
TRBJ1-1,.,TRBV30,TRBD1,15,CAWQNTGQRNTEAFF,TGTGCCTGGCAGAACACGGGACAGAGGAACACTGAAGCTTTCTTT
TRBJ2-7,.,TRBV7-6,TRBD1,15,CASSLGRDREYEQYF,TGTGCCAGCAGCTTAGGCCGGGACAGGGAGTACGAGCAGTACTTC
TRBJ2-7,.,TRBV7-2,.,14,CASSSRAGRYEQYF,TGTGCCAGCAGCTCACGGGCGGGGAGGTACGAGCAGTACTTC